The 17 T cell receptor beta chains below come from one sample, sequenced in a study of blood T cells in healthy people across ages. The second PCR ran roughly 6 to 11 cycles with a sample-barcoded 5' primer and J-beta primers. Using its own MiXCR run on the 5' RACE reads, TCRdb lists one record per CDR3 protein. The sample lists approximately 810,000 distinct CDR3 sequences; under 30% were seen once. The sequencing sample was made of blood. All receptors come from a woman of 80 years or more in good health.

This clonotype was seen many times. The CDR3 loop reads CASSSTLGTGTYEQYF. The CDR3, as DNA: TGTGCCAGCAGCTCCACCCTCGGGACAGGGACCTACGAGCAGTACTTC. The V call is TRBV7-2, the J call TRBJ2-7, with TRBD1 identical over 9 bases. The trim removed 4 bases at V and 2 bases at J, leaving 9 bases unmatched. Germline V CDR1 and CDR2: SGHTA, FQGNSA. This CDR3 spans 16 amino acids.

The CDR3 coding sequence is TGTGCCAGCAGCCAAGATGAGGTCCAGCCCCAGCATTTT. It encodes CASSQDEVQPQHF. The chain joins TRBV3-1 to TRBJ1-5; D is unclear. Between the trimmed V and J ends, which lost 0 bases and 7 bases, there was a span of 7 bases. Germline V gives CDR1 LGHDT, CDR2 YNNKEL (reference sequence). The CDR3 extends over 13 amino acids.

The rearrangement uses TRBV11-2 and TRBJ2-7; TRBD1 matches 8 bases. There are 15 residues in the CDR3. Per germline, CDR1 SGHAT and CDR2 FQNNGV. Unmatched junction bases numbered 8, after V lost 3 bases and J lost 4 bases. In DNA, the CDR3 is TGTGCCAGCAGCTTCGGCAGGGGGCTCACATACGAGCAGTACTTC. It is translated as CASSFGRGLTYEQYF. The variable domain in full, with the rest retrieved from reference TRBV11-2 and TRBJ2-7, is EAGVAQSPRYKIIEKRQSVAFWCNPISGHATLYWYQQILGQGPKLLIQFQNNGVVDDSQLPKDRFSAERLKGVDSTLKIQPAKLEDSAVYLCASSFGRGLTYEQYFGPGTRLTVT.

In its sample, this clonotype was seen many times. This chain joins TRBV6-8 and TRBJ2-7; D perhaps matches TRBD1 (6 bases). The ends were cut back, 8 bases at V and 3 bases at J, with 26 bases in the middle. CDR3 size: 17 residues. Germline CDR1 and CDR2: MNHGY and SAAAGT. The CDR3 sequence: CASHRVGLKRGIYEQYF. The CDR3 DNA reads as TGTGCCAGCCACAGGGTAGGCTTAAAGCGAGGGATCTACGAGCAGTACTTC.

This clonotype was recorded at least ten times. The chain couples TRBV3-1 to TRBJ2-3; tentative D call: TRBD2 (5 bases). The CDR3 loop spans 14 amino acids. Germline CDR1 and CDR2: LGHDT and YNNKEL (reference sequence). Trimming removed 3 bases at V and 2 bases at J, with 9 bases between. The CDR3 DNA sequence: TGTGCCAGCAGCCAGAGGGTCTTCACAGATACGCAGTATTTT. Translating it yields CASSQRVFTDTQYF.

This chain uses TRBV6-5 with TRBJ2-3; perhaps D is TRBD1 or TRBD2 (6 bases each). The CDR3 is 14 residues long. Per the germline V gene, CDR1 is MNHEY and CDR2 is SVGAGI. V gave up 5 bases and J gave up 7 bases, with 16 bases separating them. CDR3 amino acids: CASSPIWGANTQYF. The CDR3 nucleotides read TGTGCCAGCAGTCCAATTTGGGGGGCGAATACGCAGTATTTT.

This clonotype showed up many times. The chain employs TRBV4-1 and TRBJ2-5, with D possibly TRBD1 on 6 matching bases. CDR1 is MGHRA, CDR2 YSYEKL, per germline. This CDR3 is built from 14 residues. V lost 4 bases and J 3 bases, leaving 12 bases between the germline ends. This chain's CDR3 is CASSRYREKETQYF. In nucleotides, the CDR3 is TGCGCCAGCAGCCGGTACAGGGAGAAAGAGACCCAGTACTTC.

The CDR3 DNA reads as TGCGCCAGCAGCCAAGAAGGTCAAGCTTTCTTT. Translating gives CASSQEGQAFF. The chain joins TRBV4-3 to TRBJ1-1; D is unresolved. The germline V and J ends were trimmed by 0 bases and 9 bases, with 5 bases remaining between them. The CDR3 is made up of 11 amino acids. CDR1 is LGHNA and CDR2 is YSLEER in the germline V gene.

V and J are TRBV20-1 and TRBJ2-7, with TRBD2 as a possible D gene (6 bases). This CDR3 comprises 14 residues. CDR1 and CDR2 from the germline V gene are DFQATT and SNEGSKA (reference sequence). V gave up 1 base and J gave up 6 bases, with 16 bases separating them. CDR3 DNA: TGCAGTGCTAGAGTGGGCGGGGAAGCCTCCGAGCAGTACTTC. This encodes CSARVGGEASEQYF.

This clonotype was picked up a small number of times. The rearrangement uses TRBV25-1 and TRBJ1-2, with D possibly TRBD1 on 6 matching bases. The germline V and J ends were trimmed by 4 bases and 4 bases, with 16 bases remaining between them. Germline values: CDR1 MGHDK, CDR2 SYGVNS. The CDR3 length is 15 residues. CDR3 in DNA: TGTGCCAGCAGTGGGGGGGGCAGGTCCGTCTATGGCTACACCTTC. This encodes CASSGGGRSVYGYTF.

Ten or more counts support this clonotype. J is TRBJ2-1 and V is TRBV18, with D uncertain. The CDR3 covers 14 residues. Germline V gene lookup returns CDR1 KGHSH and CDR2 LQKENI. Trimming cost V 2 bases and J 7 bases, with 12 bases left between them. CDR3 loop: CASSPDLEGNEQFF. The CDR3 DNA follows: TGTGCCAGCTCACCAGACCTGGAAGGGAATGAGCAGTTCTTC.

This sequence joins TRBV3-1 and TRBJ1-1, with 11 bases fitting TRBD1. Unmatched junction bases numbered 9, after V lost 4 bases and J lost 5 bases. The CDR3 spans 16 residues. CDR1 LGHDT and CDR2 YNNKEL come from the germline V gene (reference sequence). The CDR3 protein is CASSPGTGGGLTEAFF. CDR3 nucleotides: TGTGCCAGCAGCCCCGGGACAGGGGGAGGTTTAACTGAAGCTTTCTTT.

Ten or more counts support this clonotype. The chain uses TRBV20-1 and TRBJ2-1; 9 bases are a match to TRBD1. This CDR3 has 13 residues. In germline, CDR1 is DFQATT, CDR2 SNEGSKA (reference sequence). V shed 5 bases and J 9 bases; nucleotides not matched to a gene: 8. The CDR3 here is CSAPRDRDFEQFF. In DNA, the CDR3 is TGCAGTGCTCCCCGGGACAGGGACTTTGAGCAGTTCTTC.

The chain couples TRBV5-1 to TRBJ1-1, with a weak D call TRBD1 (6 bases). With 0 bases removed from V and 0 bases from J, the gap between germline ends came to 12 bases. This CDR3 region has 16 residues. CDR1 is SGHRS and CDR2 is YFSETQ in the germline V gene. The CDR3 reads CASSLEAGAMNTEAFF. The CDR3 DNA sequence: TGCGCCAGCAGCTTGGAGGCAGGGGCTATGAACACTGAAGCTTTCTTT.

This clonotype was detected ten times or more. The CDR3 DNA follows: TGTGCCAGCAGCCACCGACTGGGGACTAATATAGATACGCAGTATTTT. As protein: CASSHRLGTNIDTQYF. This chain connects TRBV7-9 to TRBJ2-3; 7 nucleotides agree with TRBD2. Unmatched junction bases numbered 13, after V lost 5 bases and J lost 5 bases. Per germline, CDR1 SEHNR and CDR2 FQNEAQ (reference sequence). The CDR3 covers 16 residues. The variable domain in full, completed from reference TRBV7-9 and TRBJ2-3, reads DTGVSQNPRHKITKRGQNVTFRCDPISEHNRLYWYRQTLGQGPEFLTYFQNEAQLEKSRLLSDRFSAERPKGSFSTLEIQRTEQGDSAMYLCASSHRLGTNIDTQYFGPGTRLTVL.

At least ten counts were recorded for this clonotype. V usage is TRBV5-1 and J usage is TRBJ2-5; the D call may be TRBD1 or TRBD2 (5 bases each). V lost 0 bases, J lost 11 bases, and 23 bases lay in between. Per germline, CDR1 SGHRS and CDR2 YFSETQ. The CDR3 totals 16 residues. The CDR3 region has the DNA TGCGCCAGCAGCTTGGCTTCATCCCGGGAATTGGGGGAGCAGTACTTC. This codes for CASSLASSRELGEQYF.

Notes on this clonotype: This could be a read error, since a much larger clone is one nucleotide away. CDR3: CASSLGRSGGLQETQYF. As DNA, the CDR3 is TGTGCCAGCAGCTTAGGAAGGAGCGGGGGCCTCCAAGAGACCCAGTACTTC. The chain uses TRBV7-2 and TRBJ2-5, with 8 bases lining up with TRBD2. Germline assignment: CDR1 SGHTA and CDR2 FQGNSA. The V gene end was trimmed by 1 base and the J gene end by 1 base; junction bases not matched to a gene: 8. The CDR3 is made up of 17 amino acids.